This T cell receptor beta chain was recorded in a study of blood T cell repertoires in COVID-19. Study overall: Sites across the United States, Italy and Spain contributed samples from acute and convalescent COVID-19.

This clone was picked up one time. Authors' methods: Reference gene primer amplification gave estimated nucleated cell counts. Only in-frame clones appear in the TCRdb table, and some are missing; sequencing was by immunoSEQ multiplex PCR. The V and J calls and clone size are taken from that table; D and trimming were inferred from the DNA. The table lists 80,000 to 95,000 clones, more than 70% of them singletons. CDR1 and CDR2 (germline): SGHAT, FQNNGV. The CDR3 length is 18 residues. Trimming took 5 bases from V and 4 from J; bases not matched to a gene: 18. Sequencing was performed on peripheral blood. The receptor comes from a woman aged 65 to 85 with acute or convalescent COVID-19. The chain is built from TRBV11-2 and TRBJ2-5, with TRBD2 matching 8 bases. CDR3 DNA sequence: TGTGCCAGCAGCCTTCCGGGACTAGGATCACGTTCTGGAGAGACCCAGTACTTC. Encoded protein: CASSLPGLGSRSGETQYF.